This TCR beta chain was sequenced during a study of T-cell memory formation after mild COVID-19. MiXCR, run by TCRdb on the 5' RACE reads, gives a single entry per CDR3 protein. Of some 48,000 distinct CDR3 sequences listed, roughly 12% are singletons. The CDR3 is 14 amino acids. Trimming removed 1 base from V and 8 bases from J, with 15 bases in between. CDR1 and CDR2 (germline): SGHTA, FQGNSA. This clonotype was seen a few times. Sequenced input: PBMCs or a T cell subset sorted from them (not recorded which). This sequence joins TRBV7-2 and TRBJ2-7, with a possible D match to TRBD2 (6 bases). This receptor was identified in a man between 18 and 35 years old who had mild COVID-19 (a few samples of this study predate the infection). Cell type and time point are not known. CDR3 region: CASSLGSLAVKQYF. CDR3 bases: TGTGCCAGCAGCTTAGGTTCACTAGCCGTAAAGCAGTACTTC.